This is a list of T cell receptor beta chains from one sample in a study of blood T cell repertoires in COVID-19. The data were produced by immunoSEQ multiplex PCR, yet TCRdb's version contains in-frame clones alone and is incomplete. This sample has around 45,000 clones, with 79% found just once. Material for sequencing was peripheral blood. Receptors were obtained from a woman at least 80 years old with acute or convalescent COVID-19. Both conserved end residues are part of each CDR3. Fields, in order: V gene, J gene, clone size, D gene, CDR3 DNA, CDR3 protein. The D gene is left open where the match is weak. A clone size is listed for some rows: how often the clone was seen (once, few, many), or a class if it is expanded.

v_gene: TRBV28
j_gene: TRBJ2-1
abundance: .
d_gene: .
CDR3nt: TGTGCCAGCAGTTCAACTCACAGTATCTCCTACAATGAGCAGTTCTTC
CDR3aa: CASSSTHSISYNEQFF

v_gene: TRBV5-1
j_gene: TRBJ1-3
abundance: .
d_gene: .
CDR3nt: TGCGCCAGCAGCACCGATAGCTCTGGAAACACCATATATTTT
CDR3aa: CASSTDSSGNTIYF

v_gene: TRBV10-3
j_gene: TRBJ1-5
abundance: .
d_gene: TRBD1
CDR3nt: TGTGCCATCAGTGGAGGACAGGGGGCGGGTCAGCCCCAGCATTTT
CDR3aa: CAISGGQGAGQPQHF

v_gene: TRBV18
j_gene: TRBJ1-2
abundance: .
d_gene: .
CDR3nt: TGTGCCAGCTCACCCACAAAGAAGTTTAACTATGGCTACACCTTC
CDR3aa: CASSPTKKFNYGYTF

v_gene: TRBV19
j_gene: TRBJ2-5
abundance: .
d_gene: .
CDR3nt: TGTGCCAGTAGTAGACAATCCCAAGAGACCCAGTACTTC
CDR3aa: CASSRQSQETQYF

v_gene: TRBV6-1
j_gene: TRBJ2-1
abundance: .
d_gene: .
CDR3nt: TGTGCCAGCAGTGAATACGGGGGAGGACCTTACAATGAGCAGTTCTTC
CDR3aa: CASSEYGGGPYNEQFF

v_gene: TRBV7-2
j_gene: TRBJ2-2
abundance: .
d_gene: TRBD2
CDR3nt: TGTGCCAGCAGCTTAGCGGGGAGGGGCCGGGAGCTGTTTTTT
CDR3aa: CASSLAGRGRELFF

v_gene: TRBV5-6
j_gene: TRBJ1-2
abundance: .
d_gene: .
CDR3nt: TGTGCCAGCAGCTACGGACAGCTTAACTATGGCTACACCTTC
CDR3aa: CASSYGQLNYGYTF

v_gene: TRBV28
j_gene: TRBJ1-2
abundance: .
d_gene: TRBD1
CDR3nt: TGTGCCAGCAGTTTAACGCAGGGGGCGTATGGCTACACCTTC
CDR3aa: CASSLTQGAYGYTF

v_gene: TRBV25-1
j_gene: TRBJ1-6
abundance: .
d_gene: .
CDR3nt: TGTGCCAGCAGTGAACCCCGTCCAGGGAATAATTCACCCCTCCACTTT
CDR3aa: CASSEPRPGNNSPLHF

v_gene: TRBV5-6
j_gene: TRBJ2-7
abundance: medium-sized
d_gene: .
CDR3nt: TGTGCCAGCAGCTTAGTTCCAGGTTCATATGGGGAGCAGTACTTC
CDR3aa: CASSLVPGSYGEQYF

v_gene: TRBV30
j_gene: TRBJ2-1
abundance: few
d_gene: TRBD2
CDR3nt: TGTGCCTCCACCGGGACTAGCGGGATGAGCTCCTACAATGAGCAGTTCTTC
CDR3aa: CASTGTSGMSSYNEQFF

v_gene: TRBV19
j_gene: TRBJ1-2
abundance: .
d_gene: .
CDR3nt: TGTGCCAGTAGTTTAATCCGGGATACTAACTATGGCTACACCTTC
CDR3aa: CASSLIRDTNYGYTF

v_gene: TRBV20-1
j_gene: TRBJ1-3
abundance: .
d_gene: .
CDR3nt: TGCAGTGCTAGTTCCACAGGGCTAACTGGAAACACCATATATTTT
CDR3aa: CSASSTGLTGNTIYF

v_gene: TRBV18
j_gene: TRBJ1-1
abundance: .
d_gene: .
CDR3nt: TGTGCCAGCTCACCATCACAGGGCATTGACACTGAAGCTTTCTTT
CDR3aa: CASSPSQGIDTEAFF

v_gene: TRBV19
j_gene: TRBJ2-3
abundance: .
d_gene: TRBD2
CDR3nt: TGTGCCAGTAGTATAGCCTGGAAGCGGGAGGCAGATACGCAGTATTTT
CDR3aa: CASSIAWKREADTQYF

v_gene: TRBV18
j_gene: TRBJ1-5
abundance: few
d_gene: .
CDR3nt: TGTGCCAGCTCACTCCTCGGTGATAGCAATCAGCCCCAGCATTTT
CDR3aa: CASSLLGDSNQPQHF

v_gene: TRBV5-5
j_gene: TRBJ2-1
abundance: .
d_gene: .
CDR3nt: TGTGCCAGCAGCTCCTCCGCGGGGCGCAATGAGCAGTTCTTC
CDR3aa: CASSSSAGRNEQFF

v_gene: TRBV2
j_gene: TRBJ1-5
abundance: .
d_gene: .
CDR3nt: TGTGCCAGCACACAGGGTCAAAATCAGCCCCAGCATTTT
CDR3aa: CASTQGQNQPQHF

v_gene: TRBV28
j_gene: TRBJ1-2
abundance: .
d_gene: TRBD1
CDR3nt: TGTGCCTGGGGGGGGACAGGGGTCTATGGCTACACCTTC
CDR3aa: CAWGGTGVYGYTF